This T cell receptor beta chain was recorded in a study of Graves' ophthalmopathy and Graves' hyperthyroidism. Investigators amplified TCR beta CDR3 regions from RNA transcripts. First-round RT-PCR used HTBI primers; second-round multiplex PCR followed. TCRdb passed the multiplex PCR reads through MiXCR, listing each CDR3 protein once. The repertoire consists of a few hundred thousand distinct CDR3 sequences, with 15% occurring once and the leading ten covering about 7%. Researchers classed hyperthyroidism as stable given no ophthalmopathy within 18 months of follow-up. Researchers turned away patients with other autoimmune diseases, uncontrolled infections, pregnancy or lactation. General observations from the study: The model flagged ophthalmopathy progression at around 70% sensitivity and 72% to 80% specificity.

Many counts were recorded for this clonotype. Antigen specificity is unknown. V was shortened by 6 bases and J by 3 bases, with 15 bases between the two germline ends. The CDR3 is 13 amino acids. The germline V gene has CDR1 DFQATT and CDR2 SNEGSKA (reference sequence). This TCR derives from a woman aged 18-35 years with stable Graves' hyperthyroidism. The chain links TRBV20-1 to TRBJ2-7, with D possibly TRBD2 on 6 matching bases. The sequencing sample was made of peripheral blood. Here the CDR3 DNA reads TGCAGTGCGGTCTCGGGGGTTAACTACGAGCAGTACTTC. Translated: CSAVSGVNYEQYF.